This T cell receptor beta chain was retrieved from a study of technical replicates of blood from several donors. The CDR3 length is 16 residues. Germline-derived CDR1 and CDR2 are SGHAT and FQNNGV. The germline V and J ends were trimmed by 2 bases and 6 bases, with 14 bases remaining between them. Clones were read by immunoSEQ multiplex PCR, and TCRdb kept only the in-frame ones, dropping some. This repertoire shows more than 65,000 clones, over 90% found once; its top ten account for 0.3% to 0.45%. The sequenced sample was T cells isolated from PBMCs. This clonotype was sampled from a human donor in good health. This rearrangement joins TRBV11-2 to TRBJ2-6; tentatively, D is TRBD1 (5 bases). The CDR3 loop reads CASSLSLQGMANVLTF. CDR3 coding DNA: TGTGCCAGCAGCTTATCACTTCAGGGCATGGCCAACGTCCTGACTTTC.